This T cell receptor beta chain was recorded in a study of shared clonotypes between healthy human individuals. Study-wide results and caveats: Between a few donors, naive CD4 clonotypes were shared at a level of about 5%.

Notes on this clone: Its antigen is unknown.

V was shortened by 2 bases and J by 0 bases, with 9 bases between the two germline ends. The germline CDR1 and CDR2 sequences are MGHDK and SYGVNS. CDR3 length: 15 amino acids. The table came from immunoSEQ multiplex PCR; TCRdb's copy has only in-frame clones and leaves some out. This sample has millions of clones, with roughly 93% found just once. V and J are TRBV25-1 and TRBJ2-3; D uncertain. Material for sequencing was naive CD4+ T cells from PBMCs. Described subset: CD45RA+ positively selected. This clonotype was obtained from a man aged 18 to 35 in good health. Some clones in this sample may be carry-over from other donors' samples. CDR3 region: CASSERAASTDTQYF. The CDR3 coding sequence is TGTGCCAGCAGTGAAAGGGCGGCTAGCACAGATACGCAGTATTTT.